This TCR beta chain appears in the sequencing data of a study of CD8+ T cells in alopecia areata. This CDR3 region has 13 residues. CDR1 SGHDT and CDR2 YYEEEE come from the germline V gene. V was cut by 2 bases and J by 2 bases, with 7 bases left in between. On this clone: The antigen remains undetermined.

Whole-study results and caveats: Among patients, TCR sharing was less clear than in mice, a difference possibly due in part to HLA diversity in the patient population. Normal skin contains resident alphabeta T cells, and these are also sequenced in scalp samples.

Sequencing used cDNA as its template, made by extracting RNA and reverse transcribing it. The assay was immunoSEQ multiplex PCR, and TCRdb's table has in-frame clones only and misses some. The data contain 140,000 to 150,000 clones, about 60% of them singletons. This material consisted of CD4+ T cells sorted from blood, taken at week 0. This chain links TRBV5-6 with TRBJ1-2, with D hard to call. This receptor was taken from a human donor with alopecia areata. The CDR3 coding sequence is TGTGCCAGCAGCTTAGGACGGAACTATGGCTACACCTTC. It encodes CASSLGRNYGYTF.